The sequence of this T cell receptor beta chain was determined in a study of vaccination and CD4 T cells after COVID-19 (dated by TCRdb to 2022 to 2024). Study-level background: Six males and four females were included in the convalescent cohort, with two Hispanic individuals, seven Caucasians, two Asians and one multiracial person represented. Each participant got two doses of either the Pfizer-BioNTech BNT162b2 vaccine (n=8) or the Moderna mRNA-1273 vaccine (n=2). Post-COVID blood samples from convalescent patients were collected a median of about 100 days after diagnosis, with a range of 35 to 161 days. Post-vaccine blood samples were taken a median of around 77 days after the second vaccine dose, with a range of 14 to 241 days. Culture stimuli were overlapping spike peptide pools from SARS-CoV-2 and from the common cold coronaviruses HCoV-NL63, HCoV-OC43 and HCoV-229E. As controls, cultures received a CEFX viral epitope pool (the positive control), an HIV-1 Nef peptide pool (the negative control), or no peptide at all. In under twelve COVID-19 convalescent patients and several infection-naive healthy vaccine recipients, researchers compared the spike-specific CD4+ TCR repertoire from before mRNA vaccination with the repertoire from after. Memory CD4+ T cell crossreactivity between SARS-CoV-2 and common cold coronavirus spike proteins was assessed at the TCR clonotype level in an earlier paper using these donors.

This clonotype was counted a few times. Its recognized antigen is unknown. One base away there is no much larger clone; base qualities are not given. Points the paper makes about the study in general: Of the vaccine-specific clones found in convalescent patients, nearly all (304 of 307) were mono-reactive for SARS-CoV-2 spike instead of being cross-reactive with common cold coronaviruses. The median count of SARS-CoV-2-reactive clonotypes went up from under 25 after infection to a few dozen after vaccination, although the change was not significant. The number of convalescent patients in the study was relatively small, and the study did not examine early timepoints following natural infection. In convalescent patients, a median 86.3% of post-vaccine SARS-CoV-2-reactive clones were detected only after vaccination, and vaccine-specific priming was suggested by this finding.

V and J are truncated by 3 bases and 4 bases respectively, leaving an intervening sequence of 9 bases. There are 12 amino acids in the CDR3, from cysteine to phenylalanine inclusive. The only DNA kept is the CDR3, 36 bases in frame from the first base. From the germline V gene (reference sequence), CDR1 is DFQATT and CDR2 is SNEGSKA. The sample's treatment or condition label is to be understood as: roughly ten-day PBMC culture with coronavirus spike peptide pools or control peptides (ViraFEST assay). CD4+ T cells from unexposed donors were collected before the COVID-19 pandemic (2011-2018). The ViraFEST assay was used in the study, in which antigen-specific T cells were expanded with peptide pools and expanded clonotypes were subsequently identified by TCR sequencing. Fewer than 2.5 million PBMCs per well were cultured in IMDM with 5% human AB serum and 8.5 to 10 IU/ml IL-2, plus 10 ug/ml peptide pools. On days 3 and 7, half of the culture medium was replaced with fresh IL-2-containing medium. After 10 to 11 days of culture, CD4+ T cells were isolated by negative selection with the EasySep CD4+ T cell isolation kit. As cell numbers permitted, CD4+ T cells from unexposed donors were tested for reactivity to SARS-CoV-2 S and N and to four common cold coronavirus spike pools. Ficoll-Paque Plus gradient centrifugation was used to isolate PBMCs from whole blood, and the isolated PBMCs were then either used fresh or cryopreserved at -140C. Each culture condition was generally run in triplicate wells. The leukapheresis product for the unexposed donors was obtained through commercial purchase.

Libraries were made using PCR. TCR sequencing of DNA from cultured CD4+ T cells used the Oncomine TCR Beta short-read assay at the Johns Hopkins FTIC core. Genomic DNA was extracted from the cultured CD4+ T cells with the QIAamp micro DNA kit. Oncomine TCR Beta libraries from cultured CD4+ T cells were pooled with unique dual indexes and sequenced on an Illumina iSeq 100. The study's own analysis went as follows. Non-productive sequences were filtered out, and CDR3s that did not start with C, did not end with F or W, or were shorter than 7 amino acids were discarded. Antigen-specific clonotypes were identified with the MANAFEST web application by comparing peptide-stimulated wells with reference and other culture wells. To be called positive, a clone needed an FDR below 0.05, an odds ratio above 5, and a productive frequency above 0.1% in at least two of three replicate wells. Clonotypes that were significantly expanded in both SARS-CoV-2 spike wells and at least one common cold coronavirus spike condition were defined as cross-reactive. Using R version 3.6.1, CDR3 homology was evaluated through Levenshtein distances (stringdist) along with unrooted phylogenetic trees (ape). TCRdb handled the public reads itself, with Q25 trimming in fastp and clone calling in MiXCR, and kept productive beta chains. For every CDR3 protein sequence, its rows merge into one entry that carries the most common genes and DNA. These V and J calls are TCRdb output, not the study's own analysis. Within this sample are thousands of distinct CDR3 sequences, with 60% of them counted one time only. More than 35% of the sample is in the top ten clones.

Sequencing was done on a sample of CD4+ T cells from blood, cultured in vitro. The V and J segments used are TRBV20-1 and TRBJ1-2; a tentative D match to TRBD1 spans 6 bases. The source of this sequence is a human donor in good health. This receptor has the CDR3 CSARGGGYGYTF. The base sequence is TGCAGTGCTAGGGGGGGCGGCTATGGCTACACCTTC.